Following are 18 T cell receptor beta chains from one sample sequenced in a study of cytomegalovirus exposure and HLA in healthy donors. PCR was performed using 60 Vbeta and 13 Jbeta primers. Data came from immunoSEQ multiplex PCR; TCRdb stores just in-frame clones and leaves some out. Its table records approximately 140,000 clones. What was sequenced was PBMCs. The source is a woman between 50 and 59 years old in good health and CMV-seronegative.

The chain recombines TRBV6-6 with TRBJ1-3; TRBD1 aligns across 8 bases. After removal of 8 bases from V and 0 bases from J, the junction contained 6 bases not matched to a gene. CDR1 MNHNY and CDR2 SVGAGI come from the germline V gene (reference sequence). CDR3 length: 15 amino acids. Here the CDR3 reads CASGNRGDSGNTIYF. In DNA, the CDR3 is TGTGCCAGCGGCAACAGGGGGGACTCTGGAAACACCATATATTTT.

This sequence joins TRBV4-1 and TRBJ1-2; 8 bases fit TRBD1. Germline loops: CDR1 MGHRA, CDR2 YSYEKL. V trimming: 0 bases; J trimming: 0 bases; junction bases outside the gene matches: 3. This CDR3 region has 16 residues. The CDR3: CASSQDVGQANYGYTF. CDR3 DNA sequence: TGCGCCAGCAGCCAAGATGTGGGACAGGCTAACTATGGCTACACCTTC.

CDR3 DNA sequence: TGTGCCAGCAGCCAGCCGGGACAGGGCATGTCACCCCTCCACTTT. As protein: CASSQPGQGMSPLHF. V gene TRBV4-2 combines with J gene TRBJ1-6, with 9 bases fitting TRBD1. J was trimmed by 10 bases and V by 3 bases; bases with no gene match: 7. Germline lookup yields CDR1 LGHNA and CDR2 YNFKEQ. This CDR3 is built from 15 residues.

The rearrangement joins TRBV30 to TRBJ2-3; 8 bases are a match to TRBD1. Germline loops: CDR1 GTSNPN, CDR2 SVGIG (reference sequence). Unmatched junction bases numbered 5, after V lost 4 bases and J lost 2 bases. The CDR3 extends over 14 amino acids. CDR3 DNA sequence: TGTGCCTGGACCAGGGGGCGATCCACAGATACGCAGTATTTT. This sequence encodes CAWTRGRSTDTQYF.

The chain's CDR3 is CASSSIHQETQYF. CDR3 sequence (DNA): TGTGCCAGCAGCTCAATCCACCAAGAGACCCAGTACTTC. The V and J genes are TRBV7-3 and TRBJ2-5; unclear D gene. V lost 4 bases and J lost 0, with 6 bases in between. In germline, CDR1 is SGHTA, CDR2 FQGTGA. There are 13 residues in the CDR3.

The V and J genes are TRBV9 and TRBJ2-5, with TRBD1 matching over 8 bases. This CDR3 is 14 amino acids long. Germline V CDR1 and CDR2: SGDLS, YYNGEE. V gave up 1 base and J gave up 5 bases; unmatched junction bases: 4. CDR3 DNA sequence: TGTGCCAGCAGCGTATATGGGACAGGCGAGACCCAGTACTTC. This encodes CASSVYGTGETQYF.

The V gene is TRBV19, the J gene TRBJ2-7; possible D gene TRBD2, 6 bases. The V and J ends lost 5 bases and 4 bases respectively, with 18 bases between them. This CDR3 spans 15 amino acids. The germline gives CDR1 LNHDA, CDR2 SQIVND (reference sequence). Here the CDR3 DNA reads TGTGCCAGTAGTCAGAGCGGGCGGGACCATTACGAGCAGTACTTC. This sequence encodes CASSQSGRDHYEQYF.

The rearrangement uses TRBV6-6 and TRBJ2-5, with TRBD1 matching over 8 bases. The V and J ends lost 10 bases and 5 bases, in that order; junction bases with no gene match: 15. Germline loops: CDR1 MNHNY, CDR2 SVGAGI (reference sequence). The CDR3 covers 15 residues. The CDR3 DNA reads TGTGCCACTCTGTTCGGGCAGGGGGCAGGGGAGACCCAGTACTTC. Encoded protein: CATLFGQGAGETQYF.

The chain joins TRBV11-2 to TRBJ2-7, with 8 positions matching TRBD2. Germline CDR1 reads SGHAT; CDR2 reads FQNNGV. V was pared by 3 bases and J by 4 bases, with 5 bases of the junction left unmatched. The CDR3 sequence is 14 residues long. CDR3 protein: CASSFAGGAYEQYF. The CDR3 DNA reads as TGTGCCAGCAGCTTCGCGGGAGGTGCGTACGAGCAGTACTTC.

J is TRBJ2-7 and V is TRBV5-6; D is perhaps TRBD2 (6 bases). The CDR3 is 13 residues long. Trimming shortened V by 1 base and J by 3 bases, and 8 bases separated the two germline ends. The germline gives CDR1 SGHDT, CDR2 YYEEEE. In DNA form, the CDR3 reads TGTGCCAGCAGCTTGCGGGAGAACTACGAGCAGTACTTC. Its translation: CASSLRENYEQYF.

The rearrangement links TRBV5-8 to TRBJ2-7, with D perhaps TRBD1 (5 bases). Germline values: CDR1 SGHTS, CDR2 YDEGEE. Between the trimmed V and J ends, which lost 6 bases and 0 bases, there was a span of 16 bases. The CDR3 runs to 15 residues. This CDR3 is CASTLLRGLSYEQYF. CDR3 in DNA: TGTGCCAGCACCCTTTTAAGGGGCCTCTCCTACGAGCAGTACTTC.

This rearrangement joins TRBV27 to TRBJ2-7; 9 bases align to TRBD1. CDR3 length: 16 residues. V was clipped by 0 bases and J by 5 bases; unmatched bases: 8. Germline CDR1 and CDR2: MNHEY and SMNVEV (reference sequence). CDR3: CASSLSWGTGLNEQYF. Here the CDR3 DNA reads TGTGCCAGCAGTTTATCGTGGGGGACAGGGCTCAACGAGCAGTACTTC.

The rearrangement uses TRBV7-9 and TRBJ1-5; no firm D call. Germline values: CDR1 SEHNR, CDR2 FQNEAQ (reference sequence). CDR3 length equals 15 residues. V was pared by 6 bases and J by 6 bases, with 18 bases between. The DNA for the CDR3 is TGTGCCAGCAGTCGAACCTCTTCGGGAGGTCAGCCCCAGCATTTT. It yields the protein CASSRTSSGGQPQHF.

This chain joins TRBV2 and TRBJ2-7, with D perhaps TRBD1 (6 bases). V gave up 4 bases and J gave up 4 bases, with 11 bases separating them. Germline values: CDR1 SNHLY, CDR2 FYNNEI. The CDR3 is 13 amino acids. The DNA for the CDR3 is TGTGCCAGCAGTGGGACAGCAAATTACGAGCAGTACTTC. This encodes CASSGTANYEQYF.

The chain joins TRBV7-9 to TRBJ2-7, with D perhaps TRBD2 (6 bases). Looked up from germline, CDR1 is SEHNR and CDR2 is FQNEAQ (reference sequence). The CDR3 has 17 amino acids. Trimming cost V 5 bases and J 0 bases, with 20 bases left between them. CDR3 in DNA: TGTGCCAGCAGCCCCGATTGGGGAGGTAGCCCCTCCTACGAGCAGTACTTC. The encoded protein is CASSPDWGGSPSYEQYF.

The J gene is TRBJ1-6, the V gene TRBV14; TRBD1 agrees at 7 bases. Germline-derived CDR1 and CDR2 are SGHDN and FVKESK. This CDR3 has 15 amino acids. J gave up 6 bases and V 6 bases, and 8 bases lay outside the gene matches. CDR3 protein: CASSEQGDGNSPLHF. The CDR3 DNA sequence: TGTGCCAGCAGTGAGCAGGGGGACGGTAATTCACCCCTCCACTTT.

The genes are TRBV10-3 and TRBJ1-3, with D perhaps TRBD1 (5 bases). The CDR3 runs to 16 residues. Germline CDR1 ENHRY, CDR2 SYGVKD. V was pared by 6 bases and J by 0 bases, with 15 bases between. CDR3 residues: CAISPQTALSGNTIYF. The DNA for the CDR3 is TGTGCCATCAGCCCTCAGACAGCCCTCTCTGGAAACACCATATATTTT.

This chain joins TRBV13 and TRBJ1-1; TRBD1 matches 10 bases. After removal of 7 bases from V and 5 bases from J, the junction contained 7 bases not matched to a gene. This CDR3 contains 14 residues. Germline-derived CDR1 and CDR2 are PRHDT and FYEKMQ (reference sequence). The CDR3 DNA sequence: TGTGCCAGCACGAGACAGGGGGCTTGGACTGAAGCTTTCTTT. Encoded protein: CASTRQGAWTEAFF.